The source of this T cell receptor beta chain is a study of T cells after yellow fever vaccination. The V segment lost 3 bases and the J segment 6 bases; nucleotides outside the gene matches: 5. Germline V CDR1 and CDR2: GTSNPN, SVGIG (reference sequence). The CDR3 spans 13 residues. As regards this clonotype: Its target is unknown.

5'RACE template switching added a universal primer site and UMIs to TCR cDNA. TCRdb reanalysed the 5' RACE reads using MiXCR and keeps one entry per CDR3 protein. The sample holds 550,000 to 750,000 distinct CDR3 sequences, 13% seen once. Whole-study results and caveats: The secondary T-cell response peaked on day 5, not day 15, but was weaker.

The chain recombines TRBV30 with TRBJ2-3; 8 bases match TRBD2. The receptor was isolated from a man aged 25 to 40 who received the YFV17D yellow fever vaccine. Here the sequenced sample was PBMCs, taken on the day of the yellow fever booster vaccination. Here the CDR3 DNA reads TGTGCCTGGAGCCGGAGCGGGAGCGATACGCAGTATTTT. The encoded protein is CAWSRSGSDTQYF. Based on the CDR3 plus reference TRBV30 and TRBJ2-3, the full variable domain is SQTIHQWPATLVQPVGSPLSLECTVEGTSNPNLYWYRQAAGRGLQLLFYSVGIGQISSEVPQNLSASRPQDRQFILSSKKLLLSDSGFYLCAWSRSGSDTQYFGPGTRLTVL.